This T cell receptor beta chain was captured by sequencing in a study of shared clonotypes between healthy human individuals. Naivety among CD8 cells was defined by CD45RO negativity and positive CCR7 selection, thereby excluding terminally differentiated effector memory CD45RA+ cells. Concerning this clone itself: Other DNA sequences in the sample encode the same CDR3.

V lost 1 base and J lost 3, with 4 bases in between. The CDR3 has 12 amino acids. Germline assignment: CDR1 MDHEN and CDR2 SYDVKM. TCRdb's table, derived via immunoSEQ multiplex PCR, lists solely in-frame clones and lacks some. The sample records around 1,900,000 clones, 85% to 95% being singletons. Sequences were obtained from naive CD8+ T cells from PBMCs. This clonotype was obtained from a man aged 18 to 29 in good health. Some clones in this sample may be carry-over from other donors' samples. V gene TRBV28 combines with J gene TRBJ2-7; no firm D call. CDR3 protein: CASSLSFYEQYF. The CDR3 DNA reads TGTGCCAGCAGTTTATCTTTCTACGAGCAGTACTTC.